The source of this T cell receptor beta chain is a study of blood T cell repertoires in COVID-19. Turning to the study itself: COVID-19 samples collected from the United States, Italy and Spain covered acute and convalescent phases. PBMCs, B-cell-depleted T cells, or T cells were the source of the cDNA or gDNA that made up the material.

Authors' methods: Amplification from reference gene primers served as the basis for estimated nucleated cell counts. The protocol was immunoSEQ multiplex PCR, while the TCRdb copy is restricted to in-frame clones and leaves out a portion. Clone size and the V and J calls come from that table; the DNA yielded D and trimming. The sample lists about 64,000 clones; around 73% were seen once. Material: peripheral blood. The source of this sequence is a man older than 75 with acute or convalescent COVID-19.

This chain's CDR3 is CASSVRNGGYTF. In nucleotides, the CDR3 is TGTGCCAGCAGCGTCCGTAATGGCGGCTACACCTTC. This chain uses TRBV7-2 with TRBJ1-2; D gene uncertain. The CDR3 spans 12 residues. The V and J ends lost 5 bases and 8 bases respectively, with 12 bases between them. Germline CDR1 is SGHTA and CDR2 is FQGNSA.